This TCR beta chain was found in a study of blood T cells in healthy people across ages (dated by TCRdb to 2015 to 2017). Background for the entire study: In model experiments, roughly one uniquely barcoded TCR beta cDNA molecule per two T cells was captured by template switching. Age-related changes in TCR beta repertoire diversity were measured in the study by deep sequencing normalized with unique cDNA molecular identifiers. The donors were divided into four age groups: young (average around 16 years), middle-aged (roughly 40), aged (about 56) and long-lived (roughly 82). To avoid experimental bias, donors of different ages were distributed randomly across sequencing lanes. Two additional independent replicas of 1 million unique cDNA reads from the same blood draw were analyzed for two donors (one aged 18 to 30 and one aged 80 or older).

Donors were around 37 systemically healthy Caucasian individuals from Russia aged roughly 6 to 95 years. Each donor gave 8 to 10 milliliters of peripheral blood, drawn into EDTA-treated Vacutainer tubes. Ficoll-Paque density-gradient centrifugation was used to isolate PBMCs, with at least 6.5 million per sample. Total RNA, at least 5 micrograms per sample, was extracted from PBMCs with Trizol reagent. Naive CD45RAhigh/CD27high T cell percentages were measured by flow cytometry on a PBMC aliquot from every donor. The library came from 5' RACE. These reads were obtained on an Illumina HiSeq 2500. A second PCR of about 6 to 11 cycles was run with a J-beta primer mix and a sample-barcoded 5' primer. A template-switch 5' adaptor carrying 12 random nucleotides introduced a unique molecular identifier onto each TCR beta cDNA molecule. Each sample yielded at least 3 million CDR3-containing paired-end reads. First-strand cDNA was synthesized from all RNA with the Mint cDNA synthesis kit, primed by a TRBC-specific oligonucleotide. All cDNA was treated with uracil-DNA glycosylase and then went through a first 18-cycle PCR with the universal primers M1SS and BC2_uni_R. On the authors' methods: Normalization of each sample was performed by random selection of 1 million high-quality reads, each carrying a distinct molecular identifier. Instead of being binned into consensus sequences, reads that shared molecular identifiers were thrown out. CDR3 identification, clonotype clustering and error correction used MiTCR with a Q25 quality threshold and the strictest error-elimination algorithm. A nonparametric unseen species model using Euler transformation provided a lower-bound estimate of total TCR beta diversity. The public sequencing data were trimmed at Q25 with fastp and processed into clonotypes with MiXCR by TCRdb, which kept only in-frame beta chains. Each CDR3 protein appears once, grouped with its most common genes and DNA. The V and J calls were not made by the authors but by TCRdb's processing. This sample comprises over 1,300,000 distinct CDR3 sequences, roughly 64% of them detected only once. The ten largest clones represent under 8.5% of the sample.

What the study reported, not specific to this receptor: As age increased, observed TCR beta diversity per million T cells dropped in a roughly linear way, and a significant reduction was already evident by age 40. Estimates of total diversity based on one million sequenced T cells were considered lower bounds and underestimates. Compared with the aged group, the long-lived group had more naive CD4+ T cells, fewer expanded clones and increased TCR diversity, a pattern suggesting age selection. The CMV infection status of donors was not known, potentially confounding age-related changes in expanded clonotypes. Observed TCR beta diversity correlated strongly with the percentage of naive T cells measured by flow cytometry. Bulk unsorted PBMC profiling prevented conclusive comparison of naive and antigen-experienced compartments.

Per the germline V gene (reference sequence), LGHDT is the CDR1 and YNNKEL is the CDR2. Counted from cysteine to phenylalanine, this CDR3 has 12 amino acids. Left in the record is the CDR3 DNA by itself, 36 bases read in frame from the first base. A remark on this clonotype: No antigen is known for it. Compared with germline, one end of the junction differs, possibly owing to a read error.

This receptor was obtained from a young man in good health. The sequence is built from TRBV3-1 and TRBJ2-2; the D gene cannot be resolved reliably. The source material was blood. CDR3 reads: CARSQTEKLVFF. In nucleotides, the sequence is TGTGCCAGAAGCCAGACGGAGAAGCTCGTGTTTTTT.